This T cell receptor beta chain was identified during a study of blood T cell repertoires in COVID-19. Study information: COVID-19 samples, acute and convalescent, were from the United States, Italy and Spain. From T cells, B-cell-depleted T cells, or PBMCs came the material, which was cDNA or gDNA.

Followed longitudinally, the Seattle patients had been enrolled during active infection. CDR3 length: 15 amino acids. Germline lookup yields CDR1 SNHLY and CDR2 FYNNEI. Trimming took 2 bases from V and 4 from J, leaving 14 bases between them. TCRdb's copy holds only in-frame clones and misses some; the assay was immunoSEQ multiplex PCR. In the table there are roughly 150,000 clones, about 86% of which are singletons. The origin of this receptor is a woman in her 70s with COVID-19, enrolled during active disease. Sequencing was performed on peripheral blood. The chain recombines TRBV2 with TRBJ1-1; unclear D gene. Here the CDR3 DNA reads TGTGCCAGCAGTGAAACCCCTCTACGGGGCACTGAAGCTTTCTTT. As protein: CASSETPLRGTEAFF.